This T cell receptor beta chain derives from a study of cytomegalovirus exposure and HLA in healthy donors. The PCR ran on 60 Vbeta and 13 Jbeta primers. The repertoire was sequenced with immunoSEQ multiplex PCR; TCRdb's copy has only in-frame clones and lacks some. The data hold 150,000 to 200,000 clones, with approximately 71% observed a single time. The germline gives CDR1 SGHTA, CDR2 FQGTGA. V lost 5 bases to trimming and J lost 6 bases; unmatched junction nucleotides: 9. This CDR3 has 14 residues. General study results and limits: When the data were analyzed later, several of the most significant clusters appeared to be linked to common viral pathogens.

With respect to this clone: Its target is unknown.

The rearrangement uses TRBV7-3 and TRBJ1-2; 7 nucleotides match TRBD1. The source material was PBMCs. The source is a man between 50 and 59 years old in good health and CMV-seronegative. CDR3 bases: TGTGCCAGCAGCCCCGGAGGGGGCGGCGATGGCTACACCTTC. This encodes CASSPGGGGDGYTF.